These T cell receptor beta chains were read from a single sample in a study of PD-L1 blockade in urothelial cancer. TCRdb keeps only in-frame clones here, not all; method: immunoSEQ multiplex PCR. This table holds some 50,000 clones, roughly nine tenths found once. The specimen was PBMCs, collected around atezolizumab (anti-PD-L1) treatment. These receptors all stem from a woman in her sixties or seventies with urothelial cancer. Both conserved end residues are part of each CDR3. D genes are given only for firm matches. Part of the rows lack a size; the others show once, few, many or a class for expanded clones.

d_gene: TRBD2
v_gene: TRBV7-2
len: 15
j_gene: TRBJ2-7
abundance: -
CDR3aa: CASSAELAGTYEQYF
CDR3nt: TGTGCCAGCAGCGCTGAACTAGCGGGTACCTACGAGCAGTACTTC

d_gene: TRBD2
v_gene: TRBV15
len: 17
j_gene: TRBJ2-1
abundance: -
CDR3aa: CATSRPRLAGVYNEQFF
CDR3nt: TGTGCCACCAGCAGGCCCCGTCTAGCGGGGGTCTACAATGAGCAGTTCTTC

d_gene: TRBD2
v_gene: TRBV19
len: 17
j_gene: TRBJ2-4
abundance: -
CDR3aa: CASSGRSGGLAKNIQYF
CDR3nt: TGTGCCAGTAGTGGGCGTAGCGGGGGGCTAGCCAAAAACATTCAGTACTTC

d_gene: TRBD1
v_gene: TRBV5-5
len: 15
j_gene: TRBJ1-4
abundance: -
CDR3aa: CASSLEGAGNEKLFF
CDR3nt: TGTGCCAGCAGCTTAGAGGGGGCGGGTAATGAAAAACTGTTTTTT

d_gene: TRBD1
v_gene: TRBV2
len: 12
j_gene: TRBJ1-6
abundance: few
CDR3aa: CATRDRLIPLHF
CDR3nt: TGTGCCACCCGGGACAGACTTATCCCCCTCCACTTT

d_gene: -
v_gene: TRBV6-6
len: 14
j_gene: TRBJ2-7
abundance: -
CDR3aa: CASSYSQGTHEQYF
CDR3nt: TGTGCCAGCAGTTACTCACAGGGAACCCACGAGCAGTACTTC

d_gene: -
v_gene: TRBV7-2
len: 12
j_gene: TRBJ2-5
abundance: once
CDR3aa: CASSLSPRTQYF
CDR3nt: TGTGCCAGCAGCTTAAGCCCGAGGACCCAGTACTTC

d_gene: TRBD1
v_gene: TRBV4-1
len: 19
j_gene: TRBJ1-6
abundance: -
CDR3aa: CASSQDSGTGFSLGSPLHF
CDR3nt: TGCGCCAGCAGCCAAGATTCTGGGACAGGGTTTTCGTTGGGTTCACCCCTCCACTTT

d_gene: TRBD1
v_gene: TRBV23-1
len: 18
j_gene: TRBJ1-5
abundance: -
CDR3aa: CASSQPSGTGHGNQPQHF
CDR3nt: TGCGCCAGCAGTCAACCCTCTGGGACAGGGCATGGCAATCAGCCCCAGCATTTT

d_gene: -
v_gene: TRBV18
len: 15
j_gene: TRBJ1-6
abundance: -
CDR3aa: CASSPSRGDNSPLHF
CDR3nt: TGTGCCAGCTCACCGTCCAGGGGCGATAATTCACCCCTCCACTTT

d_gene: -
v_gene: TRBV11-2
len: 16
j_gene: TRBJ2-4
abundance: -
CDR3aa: CASSLRQGLAKNIQYF
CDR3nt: TGTGCCAGCAGCTTAAGACAGGGACTAGCCAAAAACATTCAGTACTTC

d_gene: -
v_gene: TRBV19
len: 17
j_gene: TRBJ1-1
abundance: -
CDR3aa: CASSITEGGAMNTEAFF
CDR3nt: TGTGCCAGTAGTATTACCGAAGGGGGGGCCATGAACACTGAAGCTTTCTTT

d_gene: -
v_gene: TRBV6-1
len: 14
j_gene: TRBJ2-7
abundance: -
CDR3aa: CASSPDGNLYEQYF
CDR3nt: TGTGCCAGCAGTCCCGACGGGAACCTCTACGAGCAGTACTTC

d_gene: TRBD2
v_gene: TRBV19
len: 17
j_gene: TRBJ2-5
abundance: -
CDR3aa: CASSSAGWGDFEETQYF
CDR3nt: TGTGCCAGTAGTTCAGCGGGGTGGGGGGACTTTGAAGAGACCCAGTACTTC

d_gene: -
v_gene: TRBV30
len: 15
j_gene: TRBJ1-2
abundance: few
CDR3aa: CAWSVRGGQNYGYTF
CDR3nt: TGTGCCTGGAGTGTACGCGGGGGGCAAAACTATGGCTACACCTTC

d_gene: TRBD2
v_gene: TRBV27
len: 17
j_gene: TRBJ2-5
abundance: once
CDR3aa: CASSRIGASGSEETQYF
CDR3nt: TGTGCCAGCAGCCGAATTGGGGCTAGCGGGAGCGAAGAGACCCAGTACTTC

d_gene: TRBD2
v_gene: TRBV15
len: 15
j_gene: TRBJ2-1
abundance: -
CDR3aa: CATSLRTSSYNEQFF
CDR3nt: TGTGCCACCAGCTTACGGACTAGCTCCTACAATGAGCAGTTCTTC

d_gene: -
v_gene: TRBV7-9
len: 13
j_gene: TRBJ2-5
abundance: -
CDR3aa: CASSSLYQETQYF
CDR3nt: TGTGCCAGCAGCTCCTTGTACCAAGAGACCCAGTACTTC

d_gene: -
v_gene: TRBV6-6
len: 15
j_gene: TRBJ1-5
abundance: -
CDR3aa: CASSALGGGNQPQHF
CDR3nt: TGTGCCAGCAGTGCCCTGGGAGGGGGCAATCAGCCCCAGCATTTT

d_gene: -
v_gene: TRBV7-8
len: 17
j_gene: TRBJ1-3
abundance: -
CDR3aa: CASSLALGRGPGNTIYF
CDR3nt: TGTGCCAGCAGCTTAGCCCTGGGCAGGGGCCCTGGAAACACCATATATTTT

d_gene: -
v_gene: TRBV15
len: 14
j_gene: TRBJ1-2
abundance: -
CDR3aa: CATSRVGGGYGYTF
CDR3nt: TGTGCCACCAGCAGAGTGGGAGGGGGCTATGGCTACACCTTC

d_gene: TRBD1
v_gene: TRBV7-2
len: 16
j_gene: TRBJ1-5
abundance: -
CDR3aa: CASSFSARTGNQPQHF
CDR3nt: TGTGCCAGCAGCTTTTCTGCGAGGACAGGGAATCAGCCCCAGCATTTT

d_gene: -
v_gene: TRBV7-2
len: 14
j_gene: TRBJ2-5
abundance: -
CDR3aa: CASSLVQGPETQYF
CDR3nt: TGTGCCAGCAGCTTAGTACAGGGCCCAGAGACCCAGTACTTC

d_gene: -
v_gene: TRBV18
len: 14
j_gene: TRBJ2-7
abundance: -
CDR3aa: CASSPLGQGGEQYF
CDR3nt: TGTGCCAGCTCACCACTAGGGCAGGGTGGCGAGCAGTACTTC

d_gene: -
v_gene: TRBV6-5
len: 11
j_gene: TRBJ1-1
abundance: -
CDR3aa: CASSFGGTAFF
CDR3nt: TGTGCCAGCAGTTTCGGGGGGACGGCTTTCTTT

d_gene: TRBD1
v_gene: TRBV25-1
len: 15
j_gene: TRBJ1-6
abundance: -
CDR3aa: CASSYETGGRSPLHF
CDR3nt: TGTGCCAGCAGTTATGAGACAGGGGGCAGATCACCCCTCCACTTT

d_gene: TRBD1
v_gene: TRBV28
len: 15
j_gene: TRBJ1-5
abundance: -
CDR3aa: CASSATGVRNQPQHF
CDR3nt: TGTGCCAGCAGTGCAACAGGGGTGCGCAATCAGCCCCAGCATTTT

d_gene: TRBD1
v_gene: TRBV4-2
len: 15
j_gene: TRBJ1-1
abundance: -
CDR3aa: CASSQMDRITSEAFF
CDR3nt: TGTGCCAGCAGCCAAATGGACAGGATAACCAGTGAAGCTTTCTTT

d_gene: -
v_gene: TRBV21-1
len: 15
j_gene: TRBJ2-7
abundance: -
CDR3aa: CASSTRQRSSYEQYF
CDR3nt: TGTGCCAGCAGCACAAGACAGAGGAGCTCCTACGAGCAGTACTTC

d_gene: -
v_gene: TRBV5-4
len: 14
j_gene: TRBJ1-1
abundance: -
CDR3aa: CASSLDAYSTEAFF
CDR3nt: TGTGCCAGCAGCTTGGATGCGTATAGCACTGAAGCTTTCTTT

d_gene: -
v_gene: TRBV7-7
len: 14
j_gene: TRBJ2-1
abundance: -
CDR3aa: CASSRAGSNNEQFF
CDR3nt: TGTGCCAGCAGTCGGGCAGGGTCTAACAATGAGCAGTTCTTC

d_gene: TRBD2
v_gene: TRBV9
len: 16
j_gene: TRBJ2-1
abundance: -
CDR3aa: CASSVAGQRGYNEQFF
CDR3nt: TGTGCCAGCAGCGTAGCTGGCCAGCGGGGCTACAATGAGCAGTTCTTC

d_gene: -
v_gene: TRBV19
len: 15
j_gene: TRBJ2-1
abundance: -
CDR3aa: CASSIGLLTYNEQFF
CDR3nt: TGTGCCAGTAGTATCGGACTTCTTACCTACAATGAGCAGTTCTTC

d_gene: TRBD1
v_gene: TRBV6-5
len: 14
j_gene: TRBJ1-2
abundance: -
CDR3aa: CASSTGTVNYGYTF
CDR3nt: TGTGCCAGCAGTACCGGGACAGTCAATTATGGCTACACCTTC

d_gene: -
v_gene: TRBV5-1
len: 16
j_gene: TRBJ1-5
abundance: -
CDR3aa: CASSPGERAGGQPQHF
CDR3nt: TGCGCCAGCAGCCCGGGCGAGAGGGCCGGCGGTCAGCCCCAGCATTTT

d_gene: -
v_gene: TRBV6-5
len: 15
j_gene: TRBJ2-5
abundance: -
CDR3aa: CASSTGAGAKETQYF
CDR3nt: TGTGCCAGCAGTACTGGGGCAGGGGCCAAAGAGACCCAGTACTTC

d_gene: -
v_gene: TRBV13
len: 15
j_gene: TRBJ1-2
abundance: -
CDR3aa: CASSSQNYWGGGYTF
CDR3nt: TGTGCCAGCAGCTCCCAAAATTATTGGGGAGGTGGCTACACCTTC

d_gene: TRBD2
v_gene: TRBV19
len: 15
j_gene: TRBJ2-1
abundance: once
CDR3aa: CASKSRGGVYNEQFF
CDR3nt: TGTGCCAGTAAATCTCGCGGGGGGGTTTACAATGAGCAGTTCTTC

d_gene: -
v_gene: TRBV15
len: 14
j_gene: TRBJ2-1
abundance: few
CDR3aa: CATSSLGFHNEQFF
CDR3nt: TGTGCCACCAGCAGCCTCGGGTTTCACAATGAGCAGTTCTTC

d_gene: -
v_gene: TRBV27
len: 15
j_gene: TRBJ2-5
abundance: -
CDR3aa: CASSLSLGYRETQYF
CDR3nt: TGTGCCAGCAGTTTATCCCTAGGATATAGGGAGACCCAGTACTTC

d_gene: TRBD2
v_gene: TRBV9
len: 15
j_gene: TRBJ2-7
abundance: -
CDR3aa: CASSGGGQATYEQYF
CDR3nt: TGTGCCAGCAGCGGCGGGGGGCAGGCCACCTACGAGCAGTACTTC

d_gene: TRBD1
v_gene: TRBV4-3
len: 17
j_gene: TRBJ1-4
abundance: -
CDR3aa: CASSQGSGGLGNEKLFF
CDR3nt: TGCGCCAGCAGCCAAGGTTCAGGGGGGCTGGGTAATGAAAAACTGTTTTTT

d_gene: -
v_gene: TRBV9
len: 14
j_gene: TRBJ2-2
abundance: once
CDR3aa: CASSVQGVTGELFF
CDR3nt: TGTGCCAGCAGCGTACAAGGGGTCACCGGGGAGCTGTTTTTT

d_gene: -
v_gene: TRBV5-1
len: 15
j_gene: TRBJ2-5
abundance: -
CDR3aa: CASSLQQGYQETQYF
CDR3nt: TGCGCCAGCAGCTTGCAACAGGGCTACCAAGAGACCCAGTACTTC

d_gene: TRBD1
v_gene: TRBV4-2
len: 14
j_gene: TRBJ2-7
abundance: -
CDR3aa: CASSPGTGVYEQYF
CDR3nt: TGTGCCAGCAGCCCCGGGACAGGGGTTTACGAGCAGTACTTC

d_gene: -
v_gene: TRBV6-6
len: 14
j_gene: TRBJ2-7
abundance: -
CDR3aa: CASSGGGGANEQYF
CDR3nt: TGTGCCAGCAGTGGGGGTGGGGGCGCAAACGAGCAGTACTTC

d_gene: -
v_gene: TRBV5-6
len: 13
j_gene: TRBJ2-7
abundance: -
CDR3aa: CASSFGGTVEQYF
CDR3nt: TGTGCCAGCAGCTTCGGCGGGACCGTCGAGCAGTACTTC

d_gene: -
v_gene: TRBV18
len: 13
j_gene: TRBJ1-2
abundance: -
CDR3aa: CASSPGRGEGYTF
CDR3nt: TGTGCCAGCTCACCCGGCAGGGGTGAAGGCTACACCTTC